This T cell receptor (beta chain) was identified during a study of blood T cells in healthy people across ages. General study points: Diversity figures derived from one million T cells were judged to underestimate the true value. Whereas aged donors had fewer naive CD4+ cells, long-lived donors had more of them and higher diversity.

Sample donors were healthy Caucasian individuals that came from Russia, aged about 6 to 95. This clonotype has just a few counts. The antigen is unknown. The CDR3 is made up of 17 amino acids. V shed 4 bases, J shed 1 base, and the junction held 8 bases outside the gene matches. The germline V gene encodes CDR1 SGHDN and CDR2 FVKESK. Alongside a J-beta primer mix, a sample-barcoded 5' primer served in a second PCR lasting about 7 to 11 cycles. A template-switch adaptor with 12 random nucleotides tagged each cDNA molecule. TCRdb analysed the 5' RACE reads with MiXCR anew, one entry per CDR3 protein. The sample lists about 680,000 distinct CDR3 sequences, 45% to 50% occurring once.

This receptor was obtained from a woman aged 60 to 75 in good health. This chain uses TRBV14 with TRBJ2-3, with 10 bases fitting TRBD2. Material for sequencing was blood. Here the CDR3 DNA reads TGTGCCAGCAGCCCCCGGCTAGCGGGAGCCCGCACAGATACGCAGTATTTT. This encodes CASSPRLAGARTDTQYF.